One sample yielded the 30 T cell receptor beta chains listed below, sequenced in a study of regulatory T cells in long-lasting Graves disease. Library construction for TCR beta used iRepertoire HTBI primers and Arm-PCR of CDR3 regions. Each CDR3 protein gets one entry after TCRdb re-called the multiplex PCR reads with MiXCR. Of around 450,000 distinct CDR3 sequences listed, approximately 15% are singletons. Time point here: newly diagnosed GD, antithyroid drugs for less than 3 months. RNA from PBMCs was the source of the TCR library. The data also belong to a second study, concerning T cells in Graves' hyperthyroidism and ophthalmopathy.

This specimen consisted of peripheral blood mononuclear cells (PBMCs), obtained at new diagnosis, from a patient treated with antithyroid drugs. Every receptor here comes from a woman aged 30 to 39 with Graves disease.

V and J are TRBV24-1 and TRBJ2-1; possible D gene TRBD1, 6 bases. Deletions cut 8 bases from V and 10 bases from J, with 23 bases between. The germline CDR1 and CDR2 sequences are KGHDR and SFDVKD. There are 15 residues in the CDR3. Here the CDR3 reads CATTPPRGPAVEQFF. In DNA, the CDR3 is TGTGCCACCACCCCTCCCAGGGGCCCCGCGGTGGAGCAGTTCTTC.

This chain uses TRBV5-6 with TRBJ1-2; D gene unclear. The CDR3 runs to 14 residues. Germline-derived CDR1 and CDR2 are SGHDT and YYEEEE. Deletions cut 1 base from V and 5 bases from J, with 12 bases between. CDR3 bases: TGTGCCAGCAGCTTGAAACGATCACGATATGGCTACACCTTC. Amino acid sequence: CASSLKRSRYGYTF.

The table lists this clonotype with a count of one. A read error is possible here, since a much larger clone lies one base away. The V and J genes are TRBV6-1 and TRBJ2-3; D is unclear. V was trimmed by 3 bases and J by 0 bases, leaving 10 bases between them. This CDR3 comprises 15 residues. The V gene's germline CDR1 is MNHNS and CDR2 SASEGT. The CDR3 DNA sequence: TGTGCCAGCAGTGATTTCGGGCAGAGCACAGATACGCAGTATTTT. The encoded protein is CASSDFGQSTDTQYF.

This clonotype showed up many times. This chain uses TRBV27 with TRBJ1-2, with 12 positions matching TRBD1. Germline V CDR1 and CDR2: MNHEY, SMNVEV (reference sequence). Germline trimming cut 7 bases from V and 6 bases from J; bases unmatched to any gene: 6. This CDR3 is built from 14 residues. The CDR3 DNA reads TGTGCCAGCAAATCCGGGACAGGGGGCAATGGCTACACCTTC. Translation gives CASKSGTGGNGYTF.

The chain recombines TRBV5-1 with TRBJ2-3, with D possibly being TRBD1 (6 bases). Deletions cut 6 bases from V and 1 base from J, with 18 bases between. This CDR3 is 16 amino acids long. Germline V CDR1 and CDR2: SGHRS, YFSETQ. The CDR3 sequence: CASTGAGGVRTDTQYF. In DNA, the CDR3 is TGCGCCAGCACAGGGGCAGGTGGGGTTCGCACAGATACGCAGTATTTT.

This clonotype was detected ten times or more. The chain combines TRBV5-1 with TRBJ1-1, with D possibly matching TRBD1 (6 bases). This CDR3 region has 13 residues. Germline-derived CDR1 and CDR2 are SGHRS and YFSETQ. V lost 6 bases and J 5 bases, leaving 14 bases between the germline ends. The CDR3 sequence is CASTLLQGTEAFF. The CDR3 DNA sequence: TGCGCCAGCACCTTACTGCAGGGGACTGAAGCTTTCTTT.

This clonotype was picked up many times. This rearrangement joins TRBV30 to TRBJ1-6, with 9 bases fitting TRBD1. Germline V lookup: CDR1 GTSNPN, CDR2 SVGIG (reference sequence). V gave up 5 bases and J gave up 9 bases; unmatched junction bases: 5. CDR3 length equals 13 residues. For the CDR3, the DNA is TGTGCCTGGCATGGACAGGGGACTTCACCCCTCCACTTT. Residues: CAWHGQGTSPLHF.

The V gene is TRBV9, the J gene TRBJ2-3; tentatively, D is TRBD1 (6 bases). Germline assignment: CDR1 SGDLS and CDR2 YYNGEE. CDR3 length: 17 amino acids. The ends were cut back, 0 bases at V and 0 bases at J, with 14 bases in the middle. The CDR3 DNA is TGTGCCAGCAGCGTAGGGATCAGGGGCCTTAGCACAGATACGCAGTATTTT. Translated: CASSVGIRGLSTDTQYF.

This clonotype has a handful of counts. The CDR3 protein is CACPRTGVGNTIYF. As DNA, the CDR3 is TGTGCCTGCCCCAGGACAGGGGTCGGAAACACCATATATTTT. The V and J genes are TRBV30 and TRBJ1-3, with TRBD1 identical over 9 bases. In germline, CDR1 is GTSNPN, CDR2 SVGIG (reference sequence). The V and J ends lost 6 bases and 4 bases, in that order; junction bases with no gene match: 7. This CDR3 contains 14 residues.

This clonotype was seen many times. The chain has TRBV6-1 and TRBJ2-7, with 7 bases lining up with TRBD1. Trimming removed 6 bases from V and 0 bases from J; junction bases left unmatched: 5. The germline gives CDR1 MNHNS, CDR2 SASEGT. The CDR3 length is 14 residues. The CDR3 sequence: CASRFRDSSYEQYF. CDR3 nucleotide sequence: TGTGCCAGCAGGTTCCGGGACAGCTCCTACGAGCAGTACTTC.

The chain is built from TRBV6-1 and TRBJ2-1, with D possibly matching TRBD2 (5 bases). CDR1 is MNHNS and CDR2 is SASEGT in the germline V gene. V was shortened by 10 bases and J by 9 bases, with 22 bases between the two germline ends. This CDR3 has 14 residues. The CDR3 spells CAISPGSYGLEQFF. CDR3 sequence (DNA): TGTGCCATCTCGCCGGGATCGTATGGGCTTGAGCAGTTCTTC.

This clonotype was recorded many times. This chain uses TRBV11-2 with TRBJ2-2; no clear D. With 4 bases removed from V and 0 bases from J, the gap between germline ends came to 18 bases. The CDR3 has 18 amino acids. The germline V gene has CDR1 SGHAT and CDR2 FQNNGV. The CDR3 loop is CASSWRSVAEANTGELFF. The CDR3 DNA reads as TGTGCCAGCAGCTGGAGATCAGTGGCAGAGGCGAACACCGGGGAGCTGTTTTTT.

The rearrangement uses TRBV7-9 and TRBJ2-7, with 7 bases matching TRBD2. V trimming: 5 bases; J trimming: 6 bases; junction bases outside the gene matches: 13. Germline assignment: CDR1 SEHNR and CDR2 FQNEAQ (reference sequence). This CDR3 region has 15 residues. The CDR3 coding sequence is TGTGCCAGCAGCATCTCCGGGACTAATCTTGCCGAGCAGTACTTC. Protein sequence: CASSISGTNLAEQYF.

The table lists this clonotype with many counts. V gene TRBV29-1 combines with J gene TRBJ2-7; 7 bases match TRBD1. CDR1 and CDR2 from the germline V gene are SQVTM and ANQGSEA. J was trimmed by 2 bases and V by 7 bases; bases with no gene match: 8. This CDR3 region has 13 residues. The CDR3 coding sequence is TGCAGCGCCGAGGGACAGAACCCCTACGAGCAGTACTTC. Translated: CSAEGQNPYEQYF.

This clonotype has a count of ten or more. The chain combines TRBV18 with TRBJ1-1, with 7 bases lining up with TRBD1. The CDR3 is made up of 15 amino acids. Germline lookup yields CDR1 KGHSH and CDR2 LQKENI. The V and J ends lost 3 bases and 2 bases, in that order; junction bases with no gene match: 6. The CDR3 DNA reads TGTGCCAGCTCACCCCAGGGACAGACTAACACTGAAGCTTTCTTT. Amino acids: CASSPQGQTNTEAFF.

This clonotype was observed at least ten times. This rearrangement joins TRBV12-3 or TRBV12-4 to TRBJ1-4; D not resolved. Trimming removed 6 bases from V and 0 bases from J, with 8 bases in between. This CDR3 is built from 14 residues. The CDR3 nucleotides read TGTGCCAGCAGCAACGGTCCAACTAATGAAAAACTGTTTTTT. Its translation is CASSNGPTNEKLFF.

This chain connects TRBV12-3 or TRBV12-4 to TRBJ2-3, with TRBD1 matching 8 bases. The junction had 8 bases not matched to a gene; V was cut back by 6 bases and J by 0 bases. The CDR3 runs to 16 residues. The CDR3 protein is CASSQSGTGSTDTQYF. In DNA form, the CDR3 reads TGTGCCAGCAGCCAGTCAGGGACAGGAAGCACAGATACGCAGTATTTT.

This clonotype was observed at least ten times. The rearrangement joins TRBV20-1 to TRBJ2-5, with D perhaps being TRBD1 or TRBD2 (7 bases each). V was cut by 6 bases and J by 0 bases, with 23 bases left in between. The CDR3 consists of 17 residues. CDR1 is DFQATT and CDR2 is SNEGSKA in the germline V gene (reference sequence). DNA for the CDR3: TGCAGTGCCCCTAAGGCACAGGGGAGGGGGTACCAAGAGACCCAGTACTTC. This translates into CSAPKAQGRGYQETQYF.

Regarding this clonotype: A far bigger clonotype differs at one base, so this is likely a read error. The J gene is TRBJ2-7, the V gene TRBV9, with TRBD2 matching 10 bases. V was pared by 0 bases and J by 7 bases, with 7 bases of the junction left unmatched. The germline V gene has CDR1 SGDLS and CDR2 YYNGEE. This CDR3 contains 15 residues. In DNA form, the CDR3 reads TGTGCCAGCAGCGTAGAGGTAGCGGGGGGCGATGAGCAGTACTTC. Its translation: CASSVEVAGGDEQYF.

Ten or more counts support this clonotype. This rearrangement joins TRBV5-1 to TRBJ2-6; D unresolved. Germline V lookup: CDR1 SGHRS, CDR2 YFSETQ. The ends were cut back, 4 bases at V and 3 bases at J, with 5 bases in the middle. The CDR3 sequence is 13 residues long. CDR3 residues: CASSRNGANVLTF. In DNA form, the CDR3 reads TGCGCCAGCAGCAGAAATGGGGCCAACGTCCTGACTTTC.

This clonotype was observed at least ten times. The chain has TRBV2 and TRBJ2-1; no clear D. Trimming cost V 9 bases and J 2 bases, with 14 bases left between them. Germline V gives CDR1 SNHLY, CDR2 FYNNEI. The CDR3 contains 14 residues. For the CDR3, the DNA is TGTGCCAGGTCAGGTGGGCGTACCTACAATGAGCAGTTCTTC. Its translation is CARSGGRTYNEQFF.

This chain links TRBV4-2 with TRBJ2-7; 7 nucleotides agree with TRBD1. The V and J ends lost 4 bases and 5 bases, in that order; junction bases with no gene match: 8. Germline V gives CDR1 LGHNA, CDR2 YNFKEQ. The CDR3 sequence is 14 residues long. CDR3 in DNA: TGTGCCAGCAGCCCCGGACAGGTAGTCGACGAGCAGTACTTC. Its protein is CASSPGQVVDEQYF.

This chain links TRBV2 with TRBJ2-1, with D perhaps TRBD1 or TRBD2 (5 bases each). V gave up 7 bases and J gave up 3 bases, with 16 bases separating them. This CDR3 has 15 amino acids. CDR1 and CDR2 from the germline V gene are SNHLY and FYNNEI. The CDR3 loop is CASNGGAGHYNEQFF. DNA for the CDR3: TGTGCCAGCAATGGGGGAGCCGGCCACTACAATGAGCAGTTCTTC. The full variable domain, in which reference TRBV2 and TRBJ2-1 provide the parts outside the CDR3, is EPEVTQTPSHQVTQMGQEVILRCVPISNHLYFYWYRQILGQKVEFLVSFYNNEISEKSEIFDDQFSVERPDGSNFTLKIRSTKLEDSAMYFCASNGGAGHYNEQFFGPGTRLTVL.

This chain links TRBV29-1 with TRBJ2-2; D unresolved. CDR1 and CDR2 (germline): SQVTM, ANQGSEA. The CDR3 extends over 15 amino acids. V was shortened by 7 bases and J by 6 bases, with 21 bases between the two germline ends. The CDR3 spells CSARLDLNTAGELFF. The CDR3 nucleotides are TGCAGCGCCCGACTGGACCTAAATACGGCCGGGGAGCTGTTTTTT.

This clonotype came up many times. This chain uses TRBV28 with TRBJ1-1, with unresolved D. V lost 4 bases and J lost 5, with 11 bases in between. Germline CDR1 reads MDHEN; CDR2 reads SYDVKM. This CDR3 is 13 amino acids long. As DNA, the CDR3 is TGTGCCAGCAGTTCTCTTCTTCGGACTGAAGCTTTCTTT. As protein: CASSSLLRTEAFF.

This clonotype was seen repeatedly, ten times or more. The J gene is TRBJ2-3, the V gene TRBV20-1; tentative D call: TRBD1 (6 bases). The ends were cut back, 6 bases at V and 5 bases at J, with 12 bases in the middle. The germline V gene encodes CDR1 DFQATT and CDR2 SNEGSKA (reference sequence). This CDR3 comprises 12 residues. Written as DNA, the CDR3 is TGCAGTGCGGTTCGAGGGGGAGATACGCAGTATTTT. Protein product: CSAVRGGDTQYF.

The chain uses TRBV28 and TRBJ2-1; D possibly uses TRBD1 or TRBD2 (5 bases each). The CDR3 runs to 15 residues. Germline CDR1 reads MDHEN; CDR2 reads SYDVKM. Trimming pared 4 bases from V and 10 bases from J, leaving 20 bases between. The chain's CDR3 is CASSSPGPPSPEQFF. Here the CDR3 DNA reads TGTGCCAGCAGTTCACCGGGACCCCCTTCCCCCGAGCAGTTCTTC. The complete variable domain, with remaining parts taken from reference TRBV28 and TRBJ2-1, reads DVKVTQSSRYLVKRTGEKVFLECVQDMDHENMFWYRQDPGLGLRLIYFSYDVKMKEKGDIPEGYSVSREKKERFSLILESASTNQTSMYLCASSSPGPPSPEQFFGPGTRLTVL.

This clonotype was seen a few times. The chain uses TRBV12-3 or TRBV12-4 and TRBJ1-3; TRBD1 agrees at 7 bases. CDR3 length: 13 residues. The V gene end was trimmed by 6 bases and the J gene end by 2 bases; junction bases not matched to a gene: 1. As DNA, the CDR3 is TGTGCCAGCAGGACAGGGACTGGAAACACCATATATTTT. Its protein is CASRTGTGNTIYF.

This clonotype was observed many times. The rearrangement uses TRBV2 and TRBJ2-5; D is uncertain. Trimming removed 6 bases at V and 2 bases at J, with 7 bases between. CDR1 and CDR2 from the germline V gene are SNHLY and FYNNEI. The CDR3 sequence is 12 residues long. The DNA for the CDR3 is TGTGCCAGCAGAGTCAATCAAGAGACCCAGTACTTC. The encoded protein is CASRVNQETQYF.

This clonotype was detected only a few times. The chain is built from TRBV4-2 and TRBJ2-2; perhaps TRBD2 as D (5 bases). Trimming shortened V by 5 bases and J by 6 bases, and 13 bases separated the two germline ends. This CDR3 spans 14 amino acids. Germline CDR1 LGHNA, CDR2 YNFKEQ. The CDR3 region is CASSKAPGAGELFF. The CDR3, as DNA: TGTGCCAGCAGCAAAGCGCCCGGGGCCGGGGAGCTGTTTTTT.